The clone carrying this TCR beta chain has a handful of counts. Its target is not known. Gene names and germline refer to mouse. The read finishes 1 residue shy of the CDR3 end, and the germline J gene is used to complete it. The data are from a study of tissue T cells after allogeneic stem cell transplantation. Findings and limits, study-wide: Shared clones across patients were few; motif clustering revealed tissue-specific shared signatures.

Stated time point: mouse harvest day 7 after allogeneic transplant. The graft held 10^6 splenic CD5+ T cells and 10^7 T-cell-depleted bone marrow cells. Mice had MHC-mismatched B6 into BALB/c GVHD, sampled day 7 or 14. Germline CDR1 and CDR2: FNHDT and SITEND (reference sequence). The CDR3 totals 12 residues. V lost 2 bases and J lost 7, with 9 bases in between. TCRdb's copy holds only in-frame clones and misses some; the assay was immunoSEQ multiplex PCR. The sample has 6,500 to 8,000 clones, around half seen once. This TCR was sampled from a female BALB/c mouse given C57BL/6 T cells with graft-versus-host disease after an allogeneic hematopoietic cell transplant. The chain links TRBV19 to TRBJ1-2, with D possibly being TRBD1 (5 bases). Sequenced input: gut tissue. CDR3 DNA, as far as it was read: TGTGCCAGCAGTATGGGACTTATCGACTACACC. Encoded protein: CASSMGLIDYT. The complete CDR3 protein is CASSMGLIDYTF.